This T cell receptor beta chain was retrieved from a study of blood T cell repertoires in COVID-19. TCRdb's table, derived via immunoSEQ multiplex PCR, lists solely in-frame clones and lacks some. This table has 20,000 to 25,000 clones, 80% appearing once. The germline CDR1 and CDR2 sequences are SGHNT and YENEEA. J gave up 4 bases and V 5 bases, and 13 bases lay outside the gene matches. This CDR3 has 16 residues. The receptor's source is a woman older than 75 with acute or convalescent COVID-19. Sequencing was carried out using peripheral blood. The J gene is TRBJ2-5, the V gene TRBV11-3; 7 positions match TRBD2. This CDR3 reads CASSRLGRGGGETQYF. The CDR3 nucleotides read TGTGCCAGCAGCCGGTTAGGGAGGGGCGGTGGAGAGACCCAGTACTTC.